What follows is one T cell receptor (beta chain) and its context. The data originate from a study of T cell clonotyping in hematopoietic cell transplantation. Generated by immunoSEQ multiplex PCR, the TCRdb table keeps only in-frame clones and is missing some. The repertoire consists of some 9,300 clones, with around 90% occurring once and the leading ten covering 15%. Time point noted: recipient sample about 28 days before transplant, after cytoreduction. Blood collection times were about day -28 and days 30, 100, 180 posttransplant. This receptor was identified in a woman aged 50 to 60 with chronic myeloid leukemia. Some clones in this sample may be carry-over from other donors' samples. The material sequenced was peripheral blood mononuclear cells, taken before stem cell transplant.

The CDR3 sequence: CASSWDNLGYTF. The CDR3 DNA follows: TGCGCCAGCAGCTGGGACAACTTGGGCTACACCTTC. The chain uses TRBV5-1 and TRBJ1-2; possibly TRBD1 for D (6 bases). Germline CDR1 SGHRS, CDR2 YFSETQ. The CDR3 sequence is 12 residues long. V lost 3 bases and J lost 8, with 11 bases in between.